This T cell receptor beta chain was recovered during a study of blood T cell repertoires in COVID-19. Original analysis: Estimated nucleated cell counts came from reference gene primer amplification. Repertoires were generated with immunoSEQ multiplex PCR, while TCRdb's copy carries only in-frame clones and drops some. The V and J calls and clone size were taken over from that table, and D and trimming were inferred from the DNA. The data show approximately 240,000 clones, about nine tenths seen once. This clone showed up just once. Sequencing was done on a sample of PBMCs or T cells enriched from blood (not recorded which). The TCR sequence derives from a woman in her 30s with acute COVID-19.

Written as DNA, the CDR3 is TGTGCCAGCAGCCCCCGGAGGGGGCTAACAGATACGCAGTATTTT. Amino acid sequence: CASSPRRGLTDTQYF. This chain uses TRBV9 with TRBJ2-3, with D possibly TRBD1 on 7 matching bases. V lost 4 bases and J lost 3, with 15 bases in between. This CDR3 region has 15 residues. The germline V gene encodes CDR1 SGDLS and CDR2 YYNGEE.